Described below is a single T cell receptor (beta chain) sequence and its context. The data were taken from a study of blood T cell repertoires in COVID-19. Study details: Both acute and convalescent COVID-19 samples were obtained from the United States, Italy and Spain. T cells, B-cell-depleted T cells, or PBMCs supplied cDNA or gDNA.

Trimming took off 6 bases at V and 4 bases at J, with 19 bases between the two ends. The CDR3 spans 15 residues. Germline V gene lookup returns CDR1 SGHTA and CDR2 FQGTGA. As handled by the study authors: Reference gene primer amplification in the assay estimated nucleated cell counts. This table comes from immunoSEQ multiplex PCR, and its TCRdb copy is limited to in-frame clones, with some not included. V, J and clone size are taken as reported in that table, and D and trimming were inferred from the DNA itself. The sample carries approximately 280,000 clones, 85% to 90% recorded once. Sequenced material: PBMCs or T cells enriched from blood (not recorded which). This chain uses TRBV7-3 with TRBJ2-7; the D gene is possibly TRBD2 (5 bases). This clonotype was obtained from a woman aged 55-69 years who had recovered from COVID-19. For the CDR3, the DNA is TGTGCCAGCAGGTTAGGAGGAGCCTCAAGTTACGAGCAGTACTTC. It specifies CASRLGGASSYEQYF.